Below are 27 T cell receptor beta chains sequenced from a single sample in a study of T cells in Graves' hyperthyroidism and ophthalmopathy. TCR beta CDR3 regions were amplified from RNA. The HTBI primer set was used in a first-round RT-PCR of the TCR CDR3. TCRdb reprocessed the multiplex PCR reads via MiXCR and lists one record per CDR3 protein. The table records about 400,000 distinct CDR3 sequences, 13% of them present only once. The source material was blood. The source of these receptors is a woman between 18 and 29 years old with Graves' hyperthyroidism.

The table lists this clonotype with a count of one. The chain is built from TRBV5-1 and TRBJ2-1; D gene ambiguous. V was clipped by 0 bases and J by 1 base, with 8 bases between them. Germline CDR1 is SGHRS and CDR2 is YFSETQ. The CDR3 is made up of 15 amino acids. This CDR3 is CASSLEHGSYNEQFF. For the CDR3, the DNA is TGCGCCAGCAGCTTGGAGCACGGATCCTACAATGAGCAGTTCTTC. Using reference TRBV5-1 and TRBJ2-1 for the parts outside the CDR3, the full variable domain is KAGVTQTPRYLIKTRGQQVTLSCSPISGHRSVSWYQQTPGQGLQFLFEYFSETQRNKGNFPGRFSGRQFSNSRSEMNVSTLELGDSALYLCASSLEHGSYNEQFFGPGTRLTVL.

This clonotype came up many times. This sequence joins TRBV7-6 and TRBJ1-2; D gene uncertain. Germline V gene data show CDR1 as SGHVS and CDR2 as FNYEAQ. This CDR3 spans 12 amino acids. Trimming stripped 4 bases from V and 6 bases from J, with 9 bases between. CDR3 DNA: TGTGCCAGCAGCTCTTCGGACCATGGCTACACCTTC. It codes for CASSSSDHGYTF.

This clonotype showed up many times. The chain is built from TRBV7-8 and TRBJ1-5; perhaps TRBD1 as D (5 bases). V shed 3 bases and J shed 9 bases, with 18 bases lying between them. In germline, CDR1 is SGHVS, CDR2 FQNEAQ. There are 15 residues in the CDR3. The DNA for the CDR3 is TGTGCCAGCAGCTTCCGGTTAGGGGACGGTCGGCCCCAGCATTTT. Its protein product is CASSFRLGDGRPQHF.

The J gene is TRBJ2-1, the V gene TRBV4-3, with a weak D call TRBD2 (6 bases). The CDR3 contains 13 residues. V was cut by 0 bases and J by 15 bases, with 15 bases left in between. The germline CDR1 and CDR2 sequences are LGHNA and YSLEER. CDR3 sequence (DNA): TGCGCCAGCAGCCAAGAGGCCCGGGAGACGCGGTTCTTC. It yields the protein CASSQEARETRFF.

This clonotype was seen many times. As DNA, the CDR3 is TGTGCCAGCAGTTTGGACGGCGGGTTTGCCAAAAACATTCAGTACTTC. Encoded protein: CASSLDGGFAKNIQYF. The chain couples TRBV12-3 or TRBV12-4 to TRBJ2-4, with D maybe TRBD2 (5 bases). The CDR3 has 16 residues. V was shortened by 3 bases and J by 1 base, with 13 bases between the two germline ends.

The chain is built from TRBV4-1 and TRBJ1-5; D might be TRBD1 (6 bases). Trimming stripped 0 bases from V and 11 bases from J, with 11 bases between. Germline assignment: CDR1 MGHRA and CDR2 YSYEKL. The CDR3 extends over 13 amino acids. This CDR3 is CASSQDRGQSQHF. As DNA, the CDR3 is TGCGCCAGCAGCCAAGATCGGGGGCAGTCCCAGCATTTT.

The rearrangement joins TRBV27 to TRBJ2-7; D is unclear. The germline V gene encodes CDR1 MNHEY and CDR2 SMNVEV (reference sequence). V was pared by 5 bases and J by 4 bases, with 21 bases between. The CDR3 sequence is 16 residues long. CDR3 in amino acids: CASSPLGVQGFYEQYF. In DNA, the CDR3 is TGTGCCAGCAGTCCCCTAGGAGTTCAAGGGTTTTACGAGCAGTACTTC.

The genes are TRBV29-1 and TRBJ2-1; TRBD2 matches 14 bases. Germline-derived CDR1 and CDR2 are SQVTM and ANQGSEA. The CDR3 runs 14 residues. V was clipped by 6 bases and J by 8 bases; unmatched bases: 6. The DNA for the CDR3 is TGCAGCGTAGGAACGGGACTAGCGGGAGATGAGCAGTTCTTC. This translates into CSVGTGLAGDEQFF.

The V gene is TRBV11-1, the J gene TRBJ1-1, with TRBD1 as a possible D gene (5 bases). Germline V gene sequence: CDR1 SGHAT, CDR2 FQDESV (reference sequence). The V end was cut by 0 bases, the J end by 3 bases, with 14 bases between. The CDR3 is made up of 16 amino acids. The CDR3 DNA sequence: TGTGCCAGCAGCTTAGCGCTAACGGGGGTTGACACTGAAGCTTTCTTT. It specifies CASSLALTGVDTEAFF.

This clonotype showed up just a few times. This chain's CDR3 is CASSPTSGLLGGEEQFF. The CDR3 DNA reads TGTGCCAGCAGCCCGACTAGCGGGCTCCTCGGGGGAGAGGAGCAGTTCTTC. The chain carries TRBV4-2 and TRBJ2-1, with TRBD2 identical over 10 bases. J was trimmed by 10 bases and V by 4 bases; bases with no gene match: 16. From germline, CDR1 is LGHNA and CDR2 YNFKEQ. The CDR3 consists of 17 residues.

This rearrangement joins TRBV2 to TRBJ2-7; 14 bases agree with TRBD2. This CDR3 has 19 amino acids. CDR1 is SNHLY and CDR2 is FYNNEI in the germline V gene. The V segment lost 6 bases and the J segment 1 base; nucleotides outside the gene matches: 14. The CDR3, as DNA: TGTGCCAGCAGCGCCGCGATAACGACTAGCGGGAGGGTTTCCTACGAGCAGTACTTC. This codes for CASSAAITTSGRVSYEQYF.

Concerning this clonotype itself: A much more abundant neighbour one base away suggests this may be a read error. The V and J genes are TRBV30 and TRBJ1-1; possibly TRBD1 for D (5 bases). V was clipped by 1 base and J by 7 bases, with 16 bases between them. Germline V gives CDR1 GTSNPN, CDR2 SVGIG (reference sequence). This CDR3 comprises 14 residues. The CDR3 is CAWSGSGWGIEAFF. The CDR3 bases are TGTGCCTGGAGTGGGTCAGGGTGGGGCATTGAAGCTTTCTTT.

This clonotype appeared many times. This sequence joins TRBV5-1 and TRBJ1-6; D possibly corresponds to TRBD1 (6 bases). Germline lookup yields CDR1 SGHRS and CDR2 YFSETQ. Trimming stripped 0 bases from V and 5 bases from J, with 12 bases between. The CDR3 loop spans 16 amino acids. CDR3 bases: TGCGCCAGCAGCTTGGTAGGGGGATCGGATAATTCACCCCTCCACTTT. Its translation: CASSLVGGSDNSPLHF.

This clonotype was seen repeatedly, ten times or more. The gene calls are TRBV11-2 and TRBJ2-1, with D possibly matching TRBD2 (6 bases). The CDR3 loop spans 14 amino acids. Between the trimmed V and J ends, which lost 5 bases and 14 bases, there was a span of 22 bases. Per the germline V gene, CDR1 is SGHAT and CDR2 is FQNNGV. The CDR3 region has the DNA TGTGCCAGCAGCCATCCCCGGGACTCACCGAGAAAGTTCTTC. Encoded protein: CASSHPRDSPRKFF.

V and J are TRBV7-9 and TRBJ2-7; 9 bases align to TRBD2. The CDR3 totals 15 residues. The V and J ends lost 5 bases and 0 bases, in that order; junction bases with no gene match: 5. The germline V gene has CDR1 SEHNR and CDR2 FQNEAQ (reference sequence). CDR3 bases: TGTGCCAGCAGCCTCCAGACTAGCGGCTCCTACGAGCAGTACTTC. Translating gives CASSLQTSGSYEQYF.

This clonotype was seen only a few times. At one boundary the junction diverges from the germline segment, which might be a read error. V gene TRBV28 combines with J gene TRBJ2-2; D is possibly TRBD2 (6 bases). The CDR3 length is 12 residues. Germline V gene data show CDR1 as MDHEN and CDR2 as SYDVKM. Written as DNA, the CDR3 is TGTGCCTGGCGGGGCAACATCGGGGAGCTGTTTTTT. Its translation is CAWRGNIGELFF. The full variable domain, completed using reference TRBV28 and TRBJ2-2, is DVKVTQSSRYLVKRTGEKVFLECVQDMDHENMFWYRQDPGLGLRLIYFSYDVKMKEKGDIPEGYSVSREKKERFSLILESASTNQTSMYLCAWRGNIGELFFGEGSRLTVL.

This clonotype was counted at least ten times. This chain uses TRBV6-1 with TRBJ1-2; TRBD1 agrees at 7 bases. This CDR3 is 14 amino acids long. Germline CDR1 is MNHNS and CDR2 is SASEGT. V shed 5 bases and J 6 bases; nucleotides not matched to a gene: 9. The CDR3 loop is CASSSLRGTDGYTF. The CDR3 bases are TGTGCCAGCAGTTCATTACGCGGGACAGATGGCTACACCTTC.

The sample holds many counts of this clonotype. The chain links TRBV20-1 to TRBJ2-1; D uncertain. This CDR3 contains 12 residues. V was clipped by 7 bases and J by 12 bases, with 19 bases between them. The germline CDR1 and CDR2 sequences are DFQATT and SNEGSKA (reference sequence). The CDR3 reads CSVPRALQVQFF. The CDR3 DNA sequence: TGCAGTGTCCCCCGGGCCCTTCAAGTGCAGTTCTTC.

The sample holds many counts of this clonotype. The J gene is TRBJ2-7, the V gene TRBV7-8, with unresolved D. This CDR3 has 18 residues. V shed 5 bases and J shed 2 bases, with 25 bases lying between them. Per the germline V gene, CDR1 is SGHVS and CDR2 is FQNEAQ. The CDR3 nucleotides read TGTGCCAGCAGCCCCTCTGATGACTTGCTAATAACTGCCTACGAGCAGTACTTC. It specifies CASSPSDDLLITAYEQYF.

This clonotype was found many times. CDR3 loop: CAWSPERDTEAFF. CDR3 DNA: TGTGCCTGGAGCCCCGAGAGGGACACTGAAGCTTTCTTT. The chain links TRBV30 to TRBJ1-1; D unclear. Germline loops: CDR1 GTSNPN, CDR2 SVGIG (reference sequence). This CDR3 is built from 13 residues. With 3 bases removed from V and 3 bases from J, the gap between germline ends came to 11 bases.

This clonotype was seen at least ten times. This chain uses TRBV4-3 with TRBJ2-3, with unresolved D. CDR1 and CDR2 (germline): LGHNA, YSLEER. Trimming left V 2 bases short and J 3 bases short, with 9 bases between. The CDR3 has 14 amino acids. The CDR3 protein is CASSQFARTDTQYF. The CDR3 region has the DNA TGCGCCAGCAGCCAATTCGCTAGGACAGATACGCAGTATTTT.

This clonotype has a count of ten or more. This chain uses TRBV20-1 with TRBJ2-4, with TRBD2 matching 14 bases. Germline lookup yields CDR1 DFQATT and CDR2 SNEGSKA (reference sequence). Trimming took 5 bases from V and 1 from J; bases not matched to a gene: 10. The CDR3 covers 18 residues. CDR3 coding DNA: TGCAGTGCTGGAGGGACTAGCGGGAGTGACGGGGCCAAAAACATTCAGTACTTC. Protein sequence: CSAGGTSGSDGAKNIQYF.

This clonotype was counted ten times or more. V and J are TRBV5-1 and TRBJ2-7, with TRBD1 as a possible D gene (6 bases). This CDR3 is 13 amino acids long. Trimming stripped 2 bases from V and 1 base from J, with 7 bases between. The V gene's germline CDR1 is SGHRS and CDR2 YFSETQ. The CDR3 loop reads CASSFTGSYEQYF. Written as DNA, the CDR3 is TGCGCCAGCAGCTTCACAGGGTCCTACGAGCAGTACTTC. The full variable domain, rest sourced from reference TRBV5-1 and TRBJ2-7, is KAGVTQTPRYLIKTRGQQVTLSCSPISGHRSVSWYQQTPGQGLQFLFEYFSETQRNKGNFPGRFSGRQFSNSRSEMNVSTLELGDSALYLCASSFTGSYEQYFGPGTRLTVT.

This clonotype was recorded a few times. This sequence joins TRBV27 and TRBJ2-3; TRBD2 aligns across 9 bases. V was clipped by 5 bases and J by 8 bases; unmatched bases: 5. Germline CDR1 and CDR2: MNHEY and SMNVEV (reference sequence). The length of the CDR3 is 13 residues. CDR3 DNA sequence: TGTGCCAGCAGTCTTAGCGGGAGAGGTACGCAGTATTTT. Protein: CASSLSGRGTQYF.

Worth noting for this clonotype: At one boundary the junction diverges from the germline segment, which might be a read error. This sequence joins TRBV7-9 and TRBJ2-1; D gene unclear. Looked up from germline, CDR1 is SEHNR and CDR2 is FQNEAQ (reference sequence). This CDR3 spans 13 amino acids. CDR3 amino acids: CASSQPGPGKQFF. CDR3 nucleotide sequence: TGCGCCAGCAGCCAGCCGGGCCCTGGGAAGCAGTTCTTC.

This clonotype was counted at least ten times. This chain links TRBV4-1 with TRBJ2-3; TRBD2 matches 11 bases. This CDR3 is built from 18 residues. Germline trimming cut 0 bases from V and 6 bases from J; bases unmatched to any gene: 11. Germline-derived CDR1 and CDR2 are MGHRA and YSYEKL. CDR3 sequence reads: CASSQERGLAGGVDTQYF. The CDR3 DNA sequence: TGCGCCAGCAGCCAAGAGAGAGGGCTAGCGGGAGGTGTGGATACGCAGTATTTT.

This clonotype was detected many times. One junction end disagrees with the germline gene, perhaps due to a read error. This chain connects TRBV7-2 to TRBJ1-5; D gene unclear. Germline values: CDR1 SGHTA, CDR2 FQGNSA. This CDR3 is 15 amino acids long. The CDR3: CASSLVGNSNQPQHF. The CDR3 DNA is TGTGCCAGCAGTTTAGTGGGGAATAGCAATCAGCCCCAGCATTTT.